This T cell receptor (beta chain) was sequenced during a study of CD8+ T cells in alopecia areata. Across the whole study: C3H/HeJ donors with spontaneous alopecia, roughly 6-12 months old, supplied skin grafts to roughly 6-10-week-old female C3H/HeJ mice.

RNA extraction and reverse transcription yielded cDNA as sequencing template. Generated by immunoSEQ multiplex PCR, the TCRdb table keeps only in-frame clones and is missing some. Observed are around 100,000 clones, no singletons, with the top ten taking about 19%. Turning to this clone: The antigen is undetermined. Germline and genes: mouse. The CDR3 extends 4 residues past the end of the read, so its final part is completed from the germline J gene.

Trimming took 5 bases from V and 0 from J; bases not matched to a gene: 9. The CDR3 totals 17 residues. CDR1 NNHDY and CDR2 SYVADS come from the germline V gene. Broader study findings: Scalp sample data also include resident alphabeta T cells from normal skin. TCR sharing was clearer in mice than between patients, perhaps partly owing to patient HLA diversity. Lesional scalp, especially alopecia totalis/universalis, showed higher clonality than normal scalp.

This sequence joins TRBV13-3 and TRBJ2-3, with 10 bases fitting TRBD2. Source material: lesional skin. This sequence originates from a C3H/HeJ mouse with alopecia areata. This line is of MHC haplotype H2-k. The part of the CDR3 DNA that was read is TGTGCCAGCAGATTCCGGACTGGGGGCCCTAGTGCAGAA. Its protein is CASRFRTGGPSAE. The full CDR3 reads CASRFRTGGPSAETLYF.